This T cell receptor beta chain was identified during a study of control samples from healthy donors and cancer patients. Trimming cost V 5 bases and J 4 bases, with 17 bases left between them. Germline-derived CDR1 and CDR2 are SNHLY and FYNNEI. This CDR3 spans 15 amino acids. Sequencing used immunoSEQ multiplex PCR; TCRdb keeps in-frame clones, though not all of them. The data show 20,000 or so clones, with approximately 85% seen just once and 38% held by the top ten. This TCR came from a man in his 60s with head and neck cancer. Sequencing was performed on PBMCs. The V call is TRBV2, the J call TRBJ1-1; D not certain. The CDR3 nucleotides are TGTGCCAGCAGTAAGGAGAGGTTAGGCGGCACTGAAGCTTTCTTT. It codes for CASSKERLGGTEAFF.